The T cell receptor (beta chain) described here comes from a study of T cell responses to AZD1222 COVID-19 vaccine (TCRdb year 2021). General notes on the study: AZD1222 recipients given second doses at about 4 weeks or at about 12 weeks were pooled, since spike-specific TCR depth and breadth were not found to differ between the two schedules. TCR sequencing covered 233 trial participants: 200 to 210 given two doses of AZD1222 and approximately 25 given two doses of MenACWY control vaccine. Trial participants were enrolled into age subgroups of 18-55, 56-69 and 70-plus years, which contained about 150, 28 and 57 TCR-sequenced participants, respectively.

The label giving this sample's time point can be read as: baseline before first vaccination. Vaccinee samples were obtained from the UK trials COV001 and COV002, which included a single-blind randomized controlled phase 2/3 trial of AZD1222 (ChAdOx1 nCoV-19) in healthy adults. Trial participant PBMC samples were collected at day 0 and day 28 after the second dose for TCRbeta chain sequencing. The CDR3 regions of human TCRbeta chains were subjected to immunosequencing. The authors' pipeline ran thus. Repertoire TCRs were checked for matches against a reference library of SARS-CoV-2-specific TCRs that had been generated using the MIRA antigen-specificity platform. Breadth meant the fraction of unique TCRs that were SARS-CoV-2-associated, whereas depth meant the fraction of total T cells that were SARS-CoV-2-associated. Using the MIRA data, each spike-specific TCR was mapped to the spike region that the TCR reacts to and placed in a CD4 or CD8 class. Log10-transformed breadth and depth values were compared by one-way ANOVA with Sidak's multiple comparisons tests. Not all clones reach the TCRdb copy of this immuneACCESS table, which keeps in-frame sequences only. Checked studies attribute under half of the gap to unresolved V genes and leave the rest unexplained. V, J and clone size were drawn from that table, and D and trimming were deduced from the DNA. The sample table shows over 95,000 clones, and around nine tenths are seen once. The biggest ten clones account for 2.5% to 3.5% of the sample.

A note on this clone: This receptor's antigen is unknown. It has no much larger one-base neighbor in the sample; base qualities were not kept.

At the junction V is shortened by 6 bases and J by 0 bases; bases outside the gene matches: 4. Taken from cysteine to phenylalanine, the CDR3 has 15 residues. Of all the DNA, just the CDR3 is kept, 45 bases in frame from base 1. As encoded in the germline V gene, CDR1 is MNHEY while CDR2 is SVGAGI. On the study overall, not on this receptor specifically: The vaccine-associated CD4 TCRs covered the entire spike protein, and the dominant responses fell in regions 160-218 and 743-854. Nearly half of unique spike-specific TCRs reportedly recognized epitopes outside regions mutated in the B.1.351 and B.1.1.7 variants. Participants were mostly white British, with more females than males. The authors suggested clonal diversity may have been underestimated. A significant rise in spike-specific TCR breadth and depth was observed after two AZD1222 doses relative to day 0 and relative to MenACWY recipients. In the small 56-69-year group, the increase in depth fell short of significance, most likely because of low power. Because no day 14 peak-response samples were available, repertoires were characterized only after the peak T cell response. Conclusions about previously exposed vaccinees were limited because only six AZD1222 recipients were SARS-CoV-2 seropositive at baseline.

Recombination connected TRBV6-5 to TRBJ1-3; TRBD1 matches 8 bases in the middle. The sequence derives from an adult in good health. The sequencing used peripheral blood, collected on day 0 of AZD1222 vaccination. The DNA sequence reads TGTGCCAGCAGCCGGACAGGGAACTCTGGAAACACCATATATTTT. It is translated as CASSRTGNSGNTIYF.